This is a list of T cell receptor beta chains from one sample in a study of shared clonotypes between healthy human individuals. Sequencing was performed with immunoSEQ multiplex PCR; in TCRdb, only in-frame clones are kept and a portion is missing. The sample contains over a million clones, about 84% of which appear only once. Sequencing was done on a sample of memory CD4+ T cells from PBMCs. These receptors were taken from a man younger than 30 in good health. Some clones in this sample may be carry-over from other donors' samples. Both conserved end residues are part of each CDR3.

j_call: TRBJ1-1; v_call: TRBV6-6; cdr3_length: 13; cdr3_aa: CASSYVGGTEAFF
j_call: TRBJ2-2; v_call: TRBV4-3; cdr3_length: 14; cdr3_aa: CASSQLGFTGELFF
j_call: TRBJ2-7; v_call: TRBV18; cdr3_length: 14; cdr3_aa: CASSPPSSGNEQYF
j_call: TRBJ2-7; v_call: TRBV5-1; cdr3_length: 14; cdr3_aa: CASSSGTSLNEQYF
j_call: TRBJ1-1; v_call: TRBV5-1; cdr3_length: 15; cdr3_aa: CASSFTGVANTEAFF
j_call: TRBJ1-6; v_call: TRBV2; cdr3_length: 16; cdr3_aa: CAIQARRSSYNSPLHF
j_call: TRBJ2-7; v_call: TRBV7-3; cdr3_length: 14; cdr3_aa: CASSPQGGAYEQYF
j_call: TRBJ2-3; v_call: TRBV27; cdr3_length: 17; cdr3_aa: CASSSGTSGGTTDTQYF
j_call: TRBJ1-5; v_call: TRBV6-1; cdr3_length: 14; cdr3_aa: CASSEGFEGQPQHF
j_call: TRBJ2-2; v_call: TRBV7-3; cdr3_length: 16; cdr3_aa: CASSLYPSGNTGELFF
j_call: TRBJ2-7; v_call: TRBV14; cdr3_length: 15; cdr3_aa: CASSAYAGQTYEQYF
j_call: TRBJ1-4; v_call: TRBV30; cdr3_length: 16; cdr3_aa: CAWSVKSAGLDEKLFF
j_call: TRBJ1-5; v_call: TRBV2; cdr3_length: 13; cdr3_aa: CASSGGSNQPQHF
j_call: TRBJ2-5; v_call: TRBV4-2; cdr3_length: 18; cdr3_aa: CASSHFTSGRAIPETQYF
j_call: TRBJ1-1; v_call: TRBV10-3; cdr3_length: 16; cdr3_aa: CAISGPGTGDDTEAFF
j_call: TRBJ1-2; v_call: TRBV9; cdr3_length: 13; cdr3_aa: CASSVQGWGGYTF
j_call: TRBJ2-2; v_call: TRBV5-1; cdr3_length: 17; cdr3_aa: CASTPRGTSRGTGELFF
j_call: TRBJ1-4; v_call: TRBV25-1; cdr3_length: 15; cdr3_aa: CASSHHTELNEKLFF
j_call: TRBJ2-7; v_call: TRBV28; cdr3_length: 15; cdr3_aa: CASSPGGGFFYEQYF
j_call: TRBJ1-4; v_call: TRBV6-6; cdr3_length: 13; cdr3_aa: CASTRQGFEKLFF
j_call: TRBJ2-5; v_call: TRBV6-1; cdr3_length: 13; cdr3_aa: CASTDSRPETQYF
j_call: TRBJ2-3; v_call: TRBV7-9; cdr3_length: 13; cdr3_aa: CASSFSGPDTQYF
j_call: TRBJ2-1; v_call: TRBV4-1; cdr3_length: 17; cdr3_aa: CASSQEGGVSPSNEQFF
j_call: TRBJ2-6; v_call: TRBV10-2; cdr3_length: 13; cdr3_aa: CASIGAGANVLTF
j_call: TRBJ2-3; v_call: TRBV28; cdr3_length: 18; cdr3_aa: CASSLYIGLAGLRDTQYF
j_call: TRBJ2-7; v_call: TRBV29-1; cdr3_length: 13; cdr3_aa: CSVPGLAGAEQYF
j_call: TRBJ1-1; v_call: TRBV29-1; cdr3_length: 13; cdr3_aa: CSVEGQMNTGAFF
j_call: TRBJ2-7; v_call: TRBV19; cdr3_length: 14; cdr3_aa: CASMRTGGTYEQYF
j_call: TRBJ1-5; v_call: TRBV30; cdr3_length: 15; cdr3_aa: CAWSVRQGSNQPQHF
j_call: TRBJ2-5; v_call: TRBV5-6; cdr3_length: 14; cdr3_aa: CASSNKARQETQYF
j_call: TRBJ2-7; v_call: TRBV18; cdr3_length: 14; cdr3_aa: CASSPGTGTYEQYF
j_call: TRBJ1-2; v_call: TRBV6-1; cdr3_length: 15; cdr3_aa: CASSEGRFWGYGYTF
j_call: TRBJ2-3; v_call: TRBV5-1; cdr3_length: 17; cdr3_aa: CASSRSTSGSGTDTQYF
j_call: TRBJ2-3; v_call: TRBV19; cdr3_length: 14; cdr3_aa: CASSIDRFTDTQYF
j_call: TRBJ2-2; v_call: TRBV5-6; cdr3_length: 16; cdr3_aa: CASSPTGGKATGELFF
j_call: TRBJ1-5; v_call: TRBV28; cdr3_length: 15; cdr3_aa: CASSLSGGLYQPQHF
j_call: TRBJ2-5; v_call: TRBV5-1; cdr3_length: 15; cdr3_aa: CASSDPQGAGETQYF
j_call: TRBJ2-1; v_call: TRBV5-1; cdr3_length: 17; cdr3_aa: CASSRSAIAGGAGEQFF
j_call: TRBJ2-7; v_call: TRBV4-2; cdr3_length: 16; cdr3_aa: CASSQASGGAQGEQYF
j_call: TRBJ2-2; v_call: TRBV7-3; cdr3_length: 14; cdr3_aa: CASSLTPGIGELFF
j_call: TRBJ2-7; v_call: TRBV29-1; cdr3_length: 12; cdr3_aa: CSVGHNPYEQYF
j_call: TRBJ2-7; v_call: TRBV2; cdr3_length: 13; cdr3_aa: CASRPGLAGEQYF
j_call: TRBJ1-5; v_call: TRBV4-1; cdr3_length: 17; cdr3_aa: CASSQGVIAGENQPQHF
j_call: TRBJ1-1; v_call: TRBV18; cdr3_length: 18; cdr3_aa: CASSPNIPRTGSSSGAFF
j_call: TRBJ1-1; v_call: TRBV5-1; cdr3_length: 14; cdr3_aa: CASSLQGSDTEAFF
j_call: TRBJ1-2; v_call: TRBV27; cdr3_length: 13; cdr3_aa: CASAQGFDYGYTF
j_call: TRBJ2-5; v_call: TRBV2; cdr3_length: 13; cdr3_aa: CASSVWGTETQYF
j_call: TRBJ2-1; v_call: TRBV5-1; cdr3_length: 12; cdr3_aa: CASRWSDNEQFF
j_call: TRBJ2-5; v_call: TRBV6-5; cdr3_length: 12; cdr3_aa: CASSSYQETQYF